This T cell receptor (beta chain) came from a study of control samples from healthy donors and cancer patients (dated by TCRdb to 2020 to 2021). As for this clone: Its target antigen remains unknown. Base qualities were left out, and no much larger clone turns up one base away.

Library preparation employed the immunoSEQ multiplex PCR assay. The immuneACCESS repertoire file appears here via TCRdb, limited to in-frame rearrangements. These files lack a portion of the clones; in checked studies, under half of the deficit traces to unresolved V genes, and the cause of the others is not known. A total of more than 85,000 clones appear in this sample, 80% to 90% of them only once. The ten biggest clones cover 15% to 20% of the sample. Sequences MRHNA (CDR1) and SNTAGT (CDR2) are obtained from the germline V gene. Between the V and J ends, shortened by 3 bases and 7 bases respectively, the junction contains 13 bases. The CDR3, cysteine through phenylalanine, is 14 amino acids long. Just CDR3 DNA is preserved here, 42 bases in frame from base 1.

This TCR came from a woman between 50 and 59 years old in good health. Sequencing was carried out using blood. The rearranged segments are TRBV6-4 and TRBJ1-5; TRBD1 is possibly the D segment (5 matching bases). DNA sequence: TGTGCCAGCAGTGAAGGACATGGACTACAGCCCCAGCATTTT. Its product reads: CASSEGHGLQPQHF.